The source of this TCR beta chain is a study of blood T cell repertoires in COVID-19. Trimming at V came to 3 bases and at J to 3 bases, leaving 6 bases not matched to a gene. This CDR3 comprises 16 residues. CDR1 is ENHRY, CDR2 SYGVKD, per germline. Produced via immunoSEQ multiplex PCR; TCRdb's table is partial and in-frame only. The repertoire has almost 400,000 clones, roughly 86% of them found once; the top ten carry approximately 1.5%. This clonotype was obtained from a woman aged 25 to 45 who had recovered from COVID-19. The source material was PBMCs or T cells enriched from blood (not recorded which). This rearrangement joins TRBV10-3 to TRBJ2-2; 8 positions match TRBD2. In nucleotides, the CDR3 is TGTGCCATCAGTGACGGCGGGAGGCAGCACACCGGGGAGCTGTTTTTT. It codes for CAISDGGRQHTGELFF.